This T cell receptor beta chain appears in the sequencing data of a study of T cells after yellow fever vaccination. As regards this clonotype: No antigen is known for it.

Regarding the study as a whole: Shared CD4/CD8 clonotypes were a small share, likely from convergent recombination. Post-booster samples contained most primary-vaccination clones (approximately 96% CD4, about 87% CD8).

Germline V gives CDR1 MNHEY, CDR2 SVGAGI. The CDR3 sequence is 14 residues long. Trimming pared 1 base from V and 12 bases from J, leaving 15 bases between. Template switching by 5'RACE produced TCR cDNA, adding a universal primer site and UMIs. TCRdb redid the calling of the 5' RACE reads with MiXCR, one entry per CDR3 protein. Altogether 550,000 or so distinct CDR3 sequences are present, 15% to 20% being singletons, with the ten largest covering roughly an eighth. The rearrangement links TRBV6-5 to TRBJ1-4; a possible D gene is TRBD1 (5 bases). The TCR comes from a man aged 25-45 years who received the YFV17D yellow fever vaccine. This specimen consisted of PBMCs, obtained 15 days after the yellow fever booster vaccination. CDR3 coding DNA: TGTGCCAGCAGTTACTTCGAGACAGCCGAGGAACTGTTTTTT. Translated, it gives CASSYFETAEELFF.